This TCR beta chain was captured in a study of T cell repertoires in aging, cancer and after chemotherapy. V was trimmed by 1 base and J by 2 bases, leaving 5 bases between them. The V gene's germline CDR1 is SGHNT and CDR2 YYREEE (reference sequence). CDR3 length: 13 residues. The template was genomic DNA from peripheral blood, not RNA. This clonotype is labeled as medium-sized. A mixed TRB-A/B primer pool amplified rearranged TRB by multiplex touch-down PCR. TCRdb reanalysed the multiplex PCR reads using MiXCR and keeps one entry per CDR3 protein. The sample has thousands of distinct CDR3 sequences, roughly 22% seen once.

This sequence originates from a human donor with a blood cancer. V is TRBV5-4 and J is TRBJ2-3; D call uncertain. Sequencing was done on a sample of blood. As DNA, the CDR3 is TGTGCCAGCAGCTTGACCTTCACAGATACGCAGTATTTT. Encoded protein: CASSLTFTDTQYF.